The rows below give T cell receptor beta chains drawn from one sample of a study of blood T cells in healthy people across ages. TCRdb processed the 5' RACE reads anew with MiXCR; each CDR3 protein has one entry. Of around 600,000 distinct CDR3 sequences listed, around 48% are singletons. Source material: blood. These receptors all stem from a man at least 80 years old in good health. CDR3s include the opening cysteine and the closing phenylalanine or tryptophan. Each record gives: V gene, J gene, D gene, clone size, CDR3 DNA, CDR3 protein. A D gene is named only where the DNA matches it firmly. Clone size is not always given. Where it is, it says once, few, many or a class for expanded clones.

TRBV10-3	TRBJ2-1	TRBD2	-	TGTGCCATCAGTGAGACACTAGCGGGACCATACAATGAGCAGTTCTTC	CAISETLAGPYNEQFF
TRBV12-3/TRBV12-4	TRBJ2-4	-	-	TGTGCCAGCAGTGGGAAACAGGGATCCGCCTACAATGAGCAGTACTTC	CASSGKQGSAYNEQYF
TRBV7-2	TRBJ2-4	-	-	TGTGCCAGCAGTCCCGGCAGCGTCAAAAACATTCAGTACTTC	CASSPGSVKNIQYF
TRBV9	TRBJ2-3	-	many	TGTGCCAGCAGCGTAGGTCAGGATACGCAGTATTTT	CASSVGQDTQYF
TRBV5-5	TRBJ1-4	TRBD1	-	TGTGCCAGCAGCCCATTTGGGGGACAGGTTAATGAAAAACTGTTTTTT	CASSPFGGQVNEKLFF
TRBV5-1	TRBJ2-7	-	-	TGCGCCAGCAGCTTGAAGGGGGCGGGGACCTCCTCCTACGAGCAGTACTTC	CASSLKGAGTSSYEQYF
TRBV20-1	TRBJ1-3	TRBD1	-	TGCAGTGCTAGAGAGACAGGGTCGGCTGGAAACACCATATATTTT	CSARETGSAGNTIYF
TRBV28	TRBJ2-1	-	-	TGTGCCAGCAGTTTGTTCAGATTTTACAATGAGCAGTTCTTC	CASSLFRFYNEQFF
TRBV6-6	TRBJ2-7	-	-	TGTGCCAGCAGTCGGCAGGGTTTTGGTACCCACGAGCAGTACTTC	CASSRQGFGTHEQYF
TRBV11-1	TRBJ2-6	-	-	TGTGCCAGCAGCTTAGGACTTGGGGATGGGGCCAACGCCCTGACTTTC	CASSLGLGDGANALTF
TRBV20-1	TRBJ2-2	TRBD1	few	TGCAGTGCTAGAGGGGACAGAAACACCGGGGAGCTGTTTTTT	CSARGDRNTGELFF
TRBV9	TRBJ1-6	TRBD1	-	TGTGCCAGCAGCGAGCTACAGGGGGCCAATTCACCCCTCCACTTT	CASSELQGANSPLHF
TRBV20-1	TRBJ2-1	-	few	TGCAGTGGCCGCCGGGACCTCGGCTACAATGAGCAGTTCTTC	CSGRRDLGYNEQFF
TRBV30	TRBJ1-2	TRBD1	-	TGTGCCTGGAGTACTCAACAGGGGTATGGCTACACCTTC	CAWSTQQGYGYTF
TRBV12-5	TRBJ2-7	TRBD1	once	TGTGCTAGTGGTTGGGACAGGGGGAGCTCCTACGAGCAGTACTTC	CASGWDRGSSYEQYF
TRBV7-9	TRBJ2-3	-	-	TGTGCCAGCAGTCAACCGGCAGATACGCAGTATTTT	CASSQPADTQYF
TRBV12-3/TRBV12-4	TRBJ2-6	-	-	TGTGCCAGCAGTTTTGGGGGGGGGGCCAACGTCCTGACTTTC	CASSFGGGANVLTF